The rows below give T cell receptor beta chains drawn from one sample of a study of long-term antiretroviral therapy in people with HIV. The method was immunoSEQ multiplex PCR; TCRdb's version includes in-frame clones alone and lacks a portion of them. The repertoire includes some 11,000 clones, 84% of them detected once, and about 19% sits in the top ten. The sequencing used unsorted PBMCs, collected about 7 years after starting antiretroviral therapy. The receptor set was obtained from a man over 45 with HIV. CDR3s include the opening cysteine and the closing phenylalanine or tryptophan. The D gene is left open where the match is weak. The listing skips clone size in some rows; elsewhere it reads once, few, many or a size class.

j_gene,abundance,v_gene,len,d_gene,CDR3aa,CDR3nt
TRBJ2-2,NA,TRBV13,12,NA,CASSLWAGELFF,TGTGCCAGCAGCCTGTGGGCCGGGGAGCTGTTTTTT
TRBJ2-5,NA,TRBV4-1,15,NA,CASSQDLASVETQYF,TGCGCCAGCAGCCAAGATTTGGCTAGCGTAGAGACCCAGTACTTC
TRBJ1-3,NA,TRBV19,15,NA,CASSMNQQLGNTIYF,TGTGCCAGTAGTATGAACCAACAGCTGGGAAACACCATATATTTT
TRBJ2-1,NA,TRBV19,15,NA,CASRFGGPIYNEQFF,TGTGCCAGTAGATTCGGGGGACCAATCTACAATGAGCAGTTCTTC
TRBJ2-2,few,TRBV10-1,13,NA,CASSELTTGELFF,TGCGCCAGCAGTGAATTGACCACCGGGGAGCTGTTTTTT
TRBJ1-1,NA,TRBV19,15,TRBD1,CASSITGTGGTEAFF,TGTGCCAGTAGTATAACCGGGACAGGGGGGACTGAAGCTTTCTTT
TRBJ2-3,NA,TRBV5-4,13,NA,CASRPRVGDTQYF,TGTGCCAGCAGGCCTAGGGTGGGAGATACGCAGTATTTT
TRBJ2-1,NA,TRBV6-4,15,NA,CASSSGPSSYNEQFF,TGTGCCAGCAGTTCGGGCCCTAGCTCCTACAATGAGCAGTTCTTC
TRBJ2-7,medium-sized,TRBV5-1,15,TRBD2,CASSYRTSGTYEQYF,TGCGCCAGCAGCTACCGGACTAGCGGGACGTACGAGCAGTACTTC
TRBJ1-2,few,TRBV5-1,15,NA,CASSSGTYSNYGYTF,TGCGCCAGCAGCTCGGGGACCTACTCTAACTATGGCTACACCTTC
TRBJ2-3,once,TRBV7-9,16,NA,CASSLEWEGGTDTQYF,TGTGCCAGCAGCTTAGAGTGGGAAGGGGGCACAGATACGCAGTATTTT
TRBJ2-1,NA,TRBV5-6,15,NA,CASSYRVETYNEQFF,TGTGCCAGCAGTTACAGGGTGGAAACCTACAATGAGCAGTTCTTC
TRBJ2-7,few,TRBV2,16,TRBD1,CASSESLVGQVYEQYF,TGTGCCAGCAGTGAAAGTCTAGTGGGACAGGTCTACGAGCAGTACTTC
TRBJ1-1,NA,TRBV7-3,14,TRBD1,CASSPTGVDTEAFF,TGTGCCAGCAGCCCAACAGGGGTTGACACTGAAGCTTTCTTT
TRBJ2-1,NA,TRBV2,15,TRBD2,CASTSRGGAGNEQFF,TGTGCCAGCACGTCCCGCGGGGGGGCAGGGAATGAGCAGTTCTTC
TRBJ1-2,NA,TRBV5-4,13,NA,CASSWGETVGYTF,TGTGCCAGCAGCTGGGGTGAGACGGTTGGCTACACCTTC
TRBJ1-1,NA,TRBV9,14,TRBD1,CASTGTEEDTEAFF,TGTGCCAGCACCGGGACAGAGGAGGACACTGAAGCTTTCTTT
TRBJ1-1,once,TRBV19,14,NA,CASSTQGANTEAFF,TGTGCCAGTAGTACGCAGGGAGCGAACACTGAAGCTTTCTTT
TRBJ2-3,NA,TRBV11-2,16,NA,CASSLERGGLTDTQYF,TGTGCCAGCAGCTTAGAAAGGGGGGGGCTCACAGATACGCAGTATTTT
TRBJ1-2,NA,TRBV6-1,15,NA,CASSVTGLNNYGYTF,TGTGCCAGCAGTGTTACAGGGTTGAACAACTATGGCTACACCTTC
TRBJ1-6,NA,TRBV4-1,16,TRBD1,CASSQGTRGLGSPLHF,TGCGCCAGCAGCCAAGGGACCAGGGGGTTGGGTTCACCCCTCCACTTT
TRBJ2-7,NA,TRBV5-6,13,NA,CASSFSAPYEQYF,TGTGCCAGCAGCTTCTCAGCGCCCTACGAGCAGTACTTC
TRBJ2-1,NA,TRBV9,15,TRBD2,CASSVPSGGGDEQFF,TGTGCCAGCAGCGTACCTAGCGGGGGCGGCGATGAGCAGTTCTTC
TRBJ2-7,NA,TRBV29-1,13,NA,CSVNLGPSYEQYF,TGCAGCGTCAACCTCGGCCCCTCCTACGAGCAGTACTTC
TRBJ1-2,NA,TRBV14,14,NA,CASSSPTGDYGYTF,TGTGCCAGCAGCTCCCCGACGGGGGACTATGGCTACACCTTC
TRBJ1-1,NA,TRBV7-3,13,NA,CASSLGWNTEAFF,TGTGCCAGCAGCTTAGGCTGGAACACTGAAGCTTTCTTT
TRBJ2-2,NA,TRBV11-2,15,TRBD2,CASSLDTAGGWELFF,TGTGCCAGCAGCTTAGATACGGCGGGGGGGTGGGAGCTGTTTTTT
TRBJ1-6,NA,TRBV4-1,15,NA,CASSQVWLLGSPLHF,TGCGCCAGCAGCCAAGTATGGCTGTTGGGTTCACCCCTCCACTTT
TRBJ1-1,NA,TRBV6-5,14,TRBD1,CASREGTEYTEAFF,TGTGCCAGCAGGGAGGGGACAGAATACACTGAAGCTTTCTTT
TRBJ2-3,NA,TRBV9,17,TRBD2,CASSPSGIAGGTDTQYF,TGTGCCAGCAGTCCATCAGGGATAGCGGGGGGGACAGATACGCAGTATTTT
TRBJ1-1,NA,TRBV16,14,NA,CASSQSAGNTEAFF,TGTGCCAGCAGCCAATCGGCGGGGAACACTGAAGCTTTCTTT